This T cell receptor (beta chain) comes out of a study of T cell responses to AZD1222 COVID-19 vaccine. Whole-study results and caveats: The donor group comprised mostly white British people and more females; the analysis possibly underestimated clonal diversity. Just 5 to 7 people given AZD1222 tested seropositive at baseline. There were repertoire samples only from the period after the peak T cell response. Receipt of two AZD1222 doses was followed by a rise in Spike-specific TCR breadth and depth.

The CDR3 has 14 amino acids. The germline CDR1 and CDR2 sequences are SEHNR and FQNEAQ (reference sequence). V shed 5 bases and J shed 7 bases, with 12 bases lying between them. Remarks on this clone: The antigen remains undetermined.

Clones were sequenced by immunoSEQ multiplex PCR, and TCRdb holds only the in-frame ones, with some missing. The sample yields tens of thousands of clones, approximately 87% seen once. Source: peripheral blood, taken on day 0 of MenACWY control vaccination. The chain uses TRBV7-9 and TRBJ1-6; D uncertain. The receptor was derived from an adult in good health. The CDR3 loop is CASSPGRLNSPLHF. The CDR3 bases are TGTGCCAGCAGCCCCGGGAGGTTAAATTCACCCCTCCACTTT. Filled out from reference TRBV7-9 and TRBJ1-6, the complete variable domain reads DTGVSQNPRHKITKRGQNVTFRCDPISEHNRLYWYRQTLGQGPEFLTYFQNEAQLEKSRLLSDRFSAERPKGSFSTLEIQRTEQGDSAMYLCASSPGRLNSPLHFGNGTRLTVT.